This T cell receptor (beta chain) originates from a study of identical twins. cDNA carried unique molecular identifiers, and a universal primer site was added by template switching. TCRdb reprocessed the 5' RACE reads via MiXCR and lists one record per CDR3 protein. The profile shows roughly 230,000 distinct CDR3 sequences, about 9% of them singletons. As for this clonotype: The antigen is undetermined.

Study observations and caveats: Whereas memory repertoires showed no such difference, abundant cord blood beta clonotypes carried fewer insertions.

The germline V gene encodes CDR1 SGHVS and CDR2 FQNEAQ. This CDR3 contains 16 residues. With V trimmed by 6 bases and J by 7 bases, 8 bases remained unmatched. The sample was also linked to a second study, of yellow fever vaccine responses in identical twins. As reported in that work: A vaccine T cell response that seemed partly convergent and partly personalized was reported in twins.

The V and J genes are TRBV7-8 and TRBJ2-2, with TRBD2 matching 13 bases. The sample consisted of CD8+ T cells sorted from blood. The TCR sequence derives from a woman under 30 in good health. This CDR3 is CASSLLAGGQDGELFF. CDR3 bases: TGTGCCAGCAGTTTACTAGCGGGGGGGCAGGACGGGGAGCTGTTTTTT.